This TCR beta chain is from a study of response to subunit inactivated influenza vaccine (dated by TCRdb to the late 2010s). About the full investigation: Deep quantitative T cell receptor repertoire profiling was used in the study to track responses to a trivalent subunit inactivated influenza vaccine. Paper-wide results and their limitations: It was suggested by the authors that each seasonal influenza vaccination may recruit only a limited number of new T cells.

Concerning this clonotype: No cognate antigen has been identified for it. No quality values exist for individual bases; no much larger clone is one base distant.

CDR1 and CDR2 (MNHEY, SVGEGT) derive from the germline V gene. Trimming takes 6 bases from V and 7 bases from J, and the germline ends sit 10 bases apart. The CDR3 sequence holds 11 residues, the cysteine and phenylalanine included. Just the 33-base CDR3 DNA is kept, in frame starting at base 1. What this sample's time point label stands for: 45 to 50 days after influenza vaccine administration. Libraries came from RT-PCR. TCRdb shows the sequencer as Illumina HiSeq 2500. TCRdb trimmed the raw reads at Q25, called clones with MiXCR and kept productive beta chains. When rows share a CDR3 protein, they turn into one entry using the most common DNA and genes. In all, the sample holds about 480,000 distinct CDR3 sequences, and roughly 13% of those were seen once. Roughly 14% of the sample is taken by the ten largest.

This receptor was taken from a man in his fifties who received an inactivated influenza vaccine. Donor details come from another sample of the same person, matched by shared clones. The chain is assembled from TRBV6-2 or TRBV6-3 and TRBJ2-7; confidence is insufficient to name the D gene. Source: PBMCs from blood, taken roughly 47 days after vaccination. This receptor has the CDR3 CASRTSLEQYF. The bases are TGTGCCAGCAGAACATCCTTGGAGCAGTACTTC.